The rows below give T cell receptor beta chains drawn from one sample of a study of T cell responses to AZD1222 COVID-19 vaccine. Sequenced by immunoSEQ multiplex PCR; TCRdb stores in-frame clones only, minus some. The repertoire holds roughly 120,000 clones, roughly 87% seen once, with roughly 1.2% in the top ten. Sequencing was performed on peripheral blood, taken on day 0 of AZD1222 vaccination. All receptors derive from an adult in good health. Both conserved end residues are part of each CDR3. D genes are given only for firm matches. A row's size may be missing; if present it is once, few, many or a size class.

TRBJ2-7	few	-	TRBV5-4	CASSSRDYEQYF	TGTGCCAGCAGCTCCCGGGACTACGAGCAGTACTTC
TRBJ1-6	-	-	TRBV6-2/TRBV6-3	CASSHGGATNSPLHF	TGTGCCAGCAGTCACGGGGGGGCGACCAATTCACCCCTCCACTTT
TRBJ2-2	-	-	TRBV27	CASTRSNTGELFF	TGTGCCAGCACCAGATCGAACACCGGGGAGCTGTTTTTT
TRBJ2-4	-	-	TRBV5-6	CASSLPTRLAKNIQYF	TGTGCCAGCAGCCTCCCGACAAGGCTAGCCAAAAACATTCAGTACTTC
TRBJ2-1	-	-	TRBV6-1	CASSEALRENQGLYNEQFF	TGTGCCAGCAGTGAAGCGCTTCGGGAGAACCAGGGATTATACAATGAGCAGTTCTTC
TRBJ2-7	few	-	TRBV11-2	CASSLIVTYEQYF	TGTGCCAGCAGCTTAATTGTAACCTACGAGCAGTACTTC
TRBJ2-5	-	-	TRBV11-2	CASSQIRGTAETQYF	TGTGCCAGCAGCCAAATACGGGGGACCGCGGAGACCCAGTACTTC
TRBJ2-2	-	TRBD2	TRBV7-6	CASSPGLAGGTNTGELFF	TGTGCCAGCAGCCCGGGACTAGCGGGGGGCACGAACACCGGGGAGCTGTTTTTT
TRBJ1-4	-	-	TRBV6-2/TRBV6-3	CASSLPPSHEKLFF	TGTGCCAGCAGTTTGCCTCCTTCCCATGAAAAACTGTTTTTT
TRBJ1-2	-	-	TRBV9	CASSVGQGANYGYTF	TGTGCCAGCAGCGTAGGCCAGGGAGCTAACTATGGCTACACCTTC
TRBJ1-1	few	-	TRBV3-1/TRBV3-2	CASSQSGSSYTEAFF	TGTGCCAGCAGCCAATCCGGCTCGTCGTACACTGAAGCTTTCTTT
TRBJ2-1	-	TRBD1	TRBV29-1	CSARTGTGSSYNEQFF	TGCAGCGCCCGAACCGGGACAGGGTCTTCCTACAATGAGCAGTTCTTC
TRBJ2-3	-	TRBD2	TRBV5-6	CASSIGGESTDTQYF	TGTGCCAGCAGCATCGGGGGGGAAAGCACAGATACGCAGTATTTT
TRBJ2-2	once	-	TRBV11-3	CASSLGGGSGELFF	TGTGCCAGCAGCTTAGGAGGGGGATCCGGGGAGCTGTTTTTT
TRBJ1-4	-	-	TRBV19	CASSNMGDEKLFF	TGTGCCAGTAGTAATATGGGAGATGAAAAACTGTTTTTT
TRBJ2-7	-	TRBD1	TRBV2	CASSEAIGTGYDEQYF	TGTGCCAGCAGTGAAGCAATAGGGACAGGGTATGACGAGCAGTACTTC
TRBJ2-3	-	TRBD2	TRBV11-2	CASSSRTSGSPAQYF	TGTGCCAGCAGCTCCCGGACTAGCGGGTCCCCAGCGCAGTATTTT
TRBJ2-7	-	-	TRBV5-1	CASSYPGEQYF	TGCGCCAGCAGCTACCCTGGGGAGCAGTACTTC
TRBJ1-6	-	-	TRBV6-5	CASRRIDRPNSPLHF	TGTGCCAGCAGGCGCATTGACAGGCCCAATTCACCCCTCCACTTT
TRBJ1-1	-	-	TRBV18	CASSPQDYRNTEAFF	TGTGCCAGCTCACCACAGGATTACAGGAACACTGAAGCTTTCTTT
TRBJ1-3	once	-	TRBV27	CASSPSGSGNTIYF	TGTGCCAGCAGTCCCTCAGGATCTGGAAACACCATATATTTT